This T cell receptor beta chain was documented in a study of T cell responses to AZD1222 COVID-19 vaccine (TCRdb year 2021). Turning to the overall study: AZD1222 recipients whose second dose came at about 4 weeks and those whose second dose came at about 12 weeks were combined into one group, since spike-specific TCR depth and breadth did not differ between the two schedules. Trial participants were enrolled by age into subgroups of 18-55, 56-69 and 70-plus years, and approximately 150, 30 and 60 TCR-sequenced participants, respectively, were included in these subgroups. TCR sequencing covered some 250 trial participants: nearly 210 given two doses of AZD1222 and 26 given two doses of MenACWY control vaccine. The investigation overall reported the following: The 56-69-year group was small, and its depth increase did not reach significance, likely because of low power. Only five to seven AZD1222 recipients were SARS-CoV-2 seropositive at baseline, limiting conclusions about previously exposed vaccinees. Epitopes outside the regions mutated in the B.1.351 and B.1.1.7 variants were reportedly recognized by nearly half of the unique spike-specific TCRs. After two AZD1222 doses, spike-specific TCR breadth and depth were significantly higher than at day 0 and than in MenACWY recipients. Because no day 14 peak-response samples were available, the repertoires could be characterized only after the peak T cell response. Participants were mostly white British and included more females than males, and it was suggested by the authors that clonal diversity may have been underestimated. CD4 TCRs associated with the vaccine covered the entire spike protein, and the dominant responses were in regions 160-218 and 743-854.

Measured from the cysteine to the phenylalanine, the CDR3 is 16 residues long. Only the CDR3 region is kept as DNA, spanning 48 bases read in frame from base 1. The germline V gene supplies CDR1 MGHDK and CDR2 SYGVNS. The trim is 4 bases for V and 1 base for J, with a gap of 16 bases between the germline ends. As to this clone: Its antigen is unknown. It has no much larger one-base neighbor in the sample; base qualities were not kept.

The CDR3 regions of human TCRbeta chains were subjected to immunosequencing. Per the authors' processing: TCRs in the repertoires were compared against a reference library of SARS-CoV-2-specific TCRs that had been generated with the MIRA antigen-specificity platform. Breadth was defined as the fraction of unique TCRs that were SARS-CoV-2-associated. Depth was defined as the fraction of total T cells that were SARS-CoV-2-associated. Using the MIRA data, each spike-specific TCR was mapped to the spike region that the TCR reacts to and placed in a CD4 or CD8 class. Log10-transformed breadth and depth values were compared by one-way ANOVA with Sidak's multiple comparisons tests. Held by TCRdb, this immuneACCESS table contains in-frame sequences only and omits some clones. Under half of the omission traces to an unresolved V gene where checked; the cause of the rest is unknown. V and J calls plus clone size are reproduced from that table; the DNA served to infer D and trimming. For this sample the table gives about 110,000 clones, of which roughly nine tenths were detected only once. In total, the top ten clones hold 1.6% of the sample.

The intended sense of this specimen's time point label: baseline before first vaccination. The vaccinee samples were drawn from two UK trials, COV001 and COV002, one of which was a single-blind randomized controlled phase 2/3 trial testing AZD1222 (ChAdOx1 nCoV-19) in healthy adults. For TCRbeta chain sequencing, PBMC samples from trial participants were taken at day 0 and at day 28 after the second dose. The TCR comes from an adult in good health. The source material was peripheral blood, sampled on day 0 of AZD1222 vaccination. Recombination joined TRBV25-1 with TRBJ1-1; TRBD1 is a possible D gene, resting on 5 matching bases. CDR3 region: CASSAFGSGANTEAFF. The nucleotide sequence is TGTGCCAGCAGTGCATTTGGTAGTGGGGCGAACACTGAAGCTTTCTTT.